This T cell receptor beta chain is drawn from a study of cytomegalovirus exposure and HLA in healthy donors. Data came from immunoSEQ multiplex PCR; TCRdb stores just in-frame clones and leaves some out. The repertoire holds roughly 52,000 clones, with over 75% as singletons. The J segment lost 4 bases and the V segment lost 5 bases, leaving 6 bases of the junction unmatched. The germline gives CDR1 KGHSH, CDR2 LQKENI. The CDR3 totals 14 residues. The origin of this receptor is a young woman in good health and CMV-seronegative. The sample comprised PBMCs. V and J are TRBV18 and TRBJ1-2, with TRBD1 matching 8 bases. The CDR3 reads CASSEQGQGYGYTF. The CDR3 DNA reads TGTGCCAGCTCAGAACAAGGACAGGGCTATGGCTACACCTTC.